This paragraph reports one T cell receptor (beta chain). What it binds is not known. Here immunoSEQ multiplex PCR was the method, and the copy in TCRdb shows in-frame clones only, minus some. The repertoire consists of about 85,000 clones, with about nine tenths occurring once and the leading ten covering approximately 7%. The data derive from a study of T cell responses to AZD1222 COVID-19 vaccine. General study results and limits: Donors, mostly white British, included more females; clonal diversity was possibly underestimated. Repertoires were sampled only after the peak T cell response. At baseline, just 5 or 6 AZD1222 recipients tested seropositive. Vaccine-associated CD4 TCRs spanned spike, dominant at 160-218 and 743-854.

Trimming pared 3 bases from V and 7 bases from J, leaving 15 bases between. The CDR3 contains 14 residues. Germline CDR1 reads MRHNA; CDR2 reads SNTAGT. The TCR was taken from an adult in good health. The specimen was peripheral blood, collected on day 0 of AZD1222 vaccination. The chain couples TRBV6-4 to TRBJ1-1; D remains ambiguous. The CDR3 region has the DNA TGTGCCAGCAGTGAACTCCCGGGAGGGTTTGAAGCTTTCTTT. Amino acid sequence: CASSELPGGFEAFF.